The entry below describes one T cell receptor beta chain. No antigen is known for it. The junction departs from the called germline gene at one end, perhaps through a read error. Other DNA variants within this sample encode the same CDR3. Taken with the paper, the label for time point translates to: after neoadjuvant nivolumab, at surgical resection. None of the patients had received prior systemic or radiation treatment, and all were newly diagnosed with stage II-IVA oral cavity squamous cell carcinoma. The cohort was composed of patients with HPV-negative, locally advanced oral cavity squamous cell carcinoma. Samples came from a longitudinal correlative study of a single-arm phase II trial of neoadjuvant nivolumab in oral cavity squamous cell carcinoma. Genomic DNA-based TCRbeta sequencing was performed on subject-matched pre- and post-treatment PBMCs and tumors from three responders and three non-responders. For tumor tissue, genomic DNA extraction relied on the Maxwell RSC DNA from Tissue kit.

This record comes from a study of neoadjuvant anti-PD-1 for oral cavity cancer (dated by TCRdb to the early 2020s). For context, the study as a whole: Patients mostly received three to four biweekly doses of nivolumab at 3 mg/kg before curative-intent surgical resection. A fourth nivolumab dose was given around day 43 to patients without progression, and definitive surgical resection was performed in those patients on days 50-56. Patients with complete response, partial response or stable disease by RECIST 1.1 were defined as responders, whereas patients with progression were defined as non-responders. The parent correlative cohort included roughly 12 patients, with a roughly 35% response rate. General findings and caveats noted by the study authors: Higher pretreatment blood TCRbeta clonality and lower post-treatment tumor TCRbeta clonality were correlated with higher pretreatment blood Treg/Th17 ratios. TCR analyses included only three patients per response group, and the authors called for larger cohorts for validation. Larger post-treatment sizes of preexisting intratumoral clones correlated with greater tumor shrinkage, suggesting expansion of preexisting clones contributed to response.

The CDR1 and CDR2 encoded by the germline V gene are SGHRS and YFSETQ. CDR3 length: 14 amino acids, cysteine to phenylalanine. Just CDR3 DNA is preserved here, 42 bases in frame from base 1. For survey sequencing of tumor libraries, mostly roughly 5 ug of input genomic DNA was used, and two replicates were run per sample. TCRbeta libraries were prepared with the immunoSEQ hsTCRbeta kit according to the manufacturer's instructions. The completed libraries were mixed into a single pool at 3 nM, then sequenced with an Illumina NovaSeq 6000 S4 flow cell. As for how the authors treated the data: The immunoSEQ Analyzer was used for raw data preprocessing and quality control. The analysis was limited to productive rearrangements, and each clonotype was defined by a unique CDR3 amino acid sequence. Repertoire clonality was estimated as the Gini-Simpson index, which was computed with the R package tcR. Student's t test was used to compare Gini indices, and Pearson correlation was used to assess associations with tumor size change. The table was pulled from immuneACCESS by TCRdb, which kept in-frame rearrangements only. Such tables lose some clones; where checked, under half of the loss comes from unresolved V genes, and the rest has no known cause. V and J calls and clone size follow that table, whereas D and trimming were derived from the DNA. Within this sample are under 7,000 clones, with less than 65% of them counted one time only. The top ten clonotypes cover about 8% of the sample.

The V gene is TRBV5-1 and the J gene is TRBJ2-5, with 7 middle bases fitting TRBD2. This receptor was identified in a person between 40 and 80 years old with oral cavity squamous cell carcinoma. Material: tumor tissue, obtained after nivolumab (anti-PD-1) treatment. CDR3 loop: CASSFGRTEETQYF. The sequenced DNA is TGCGCCAGCAGCTTCGGGAGGACCGAAGAGACTCAGTACTTC. Joined to the reference TRBV5-1 and TRBJ2-5 proteins, this CDR3 gives the full variable domain: KAGVTQTPRYLIKTRGQQVTLSCSPISGHRSVSWYQQTPGQGLQFLFEYFSETQRNKGNFPGRFSGRQFSNSRSEMNVSTLELGDSALYLCASSFGRTEETQYFGPGTRLLVL.